This T cell receptor beta chain was captured by sequencing in a study of blood T cell repertoires in COVID-19. Study context: T cells, B-cell-depleted T cells, or PBMCs provided the cDNA or gDNA that served as material.

Participants, 18 to 89 years old, spanned under 25 US areas. The CDR3 covers 13 residues. The ends were cut back, 2 bases at V and 6 bases at J, with 11 bases in the middle. The germline V gene has CDR1 SGHDT and CDR2 YYEEEE. Authors' analysis steps: Estimation of nucleated cell counts was performed using reference gene primer amplification. Using immunoSEQ multiplex PCR, the repertoire was profiled, and TCRdb retains in-frame clones only, with some absent. V and J calls and clone size follow that table, whereas D and trimming were derived from the DNA. The data contain under 150,000 clones, about 86% of them singletons. This clone was recorded a few times.

The chain recombines TRBV5-6 with TRBJ1-2, with unresolved D. The receptor comes from a man between 40 and 49 years old with acute COVID-19. Sequences were obtained from PBMCs or T cells enriched from blood (not recorded which). The DNA for the CDR3 is TGTGCCAGCAGCTTCGGGCGGGAGGATGGCTACACCTTC. This encodes CASSFGREDGYTF. The full variable domain, rest sourced from reference TRBV5-6 and TRBJ1-2, is DAGVTQSPTHLIKTRGQQVTLRCSPKSGHDTVSWYQQALGQGPQFIFQYYEEEERQRGNFPDRFSGHQFPNYSSELNVNALLLGDSALYLCASSFGREDGYTFGSGTRLTVV.